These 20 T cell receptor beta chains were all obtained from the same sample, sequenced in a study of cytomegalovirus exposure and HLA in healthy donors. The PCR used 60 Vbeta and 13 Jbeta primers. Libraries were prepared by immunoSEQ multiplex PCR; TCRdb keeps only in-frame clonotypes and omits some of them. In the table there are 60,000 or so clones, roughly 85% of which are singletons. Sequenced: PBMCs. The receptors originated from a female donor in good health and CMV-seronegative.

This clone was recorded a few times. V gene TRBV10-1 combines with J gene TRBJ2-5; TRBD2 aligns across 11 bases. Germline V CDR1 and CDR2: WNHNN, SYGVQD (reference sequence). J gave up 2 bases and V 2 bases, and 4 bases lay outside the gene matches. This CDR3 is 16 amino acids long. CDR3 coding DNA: TGCGCCAGCAGTGAGGCTAGCGGGGGGCCTCAAGAGACCCAGTACTTC. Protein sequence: CASSEASGGPQETQYF.

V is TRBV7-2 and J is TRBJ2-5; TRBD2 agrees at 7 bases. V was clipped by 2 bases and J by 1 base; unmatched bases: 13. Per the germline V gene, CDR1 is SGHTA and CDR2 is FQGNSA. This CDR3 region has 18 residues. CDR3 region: CASSLLMGGSGSQETQYF. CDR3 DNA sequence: TGTGCCAGCAGCTTATTAATGGGCGGGAGCGGGTCCCAAGAGACCCAGTACTTC. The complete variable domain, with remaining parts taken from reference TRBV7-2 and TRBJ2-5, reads GAGVSQSPSNKVTEKGKDVELRCDPISGHTALYWYRQSLGQGLEFLIYFQGNSAPDKSGLPSDRFSAERTGGSVSTLTIQRTQQEDSAVYLCASSLLMGGSGSQETQYFGPGTRLLVL.

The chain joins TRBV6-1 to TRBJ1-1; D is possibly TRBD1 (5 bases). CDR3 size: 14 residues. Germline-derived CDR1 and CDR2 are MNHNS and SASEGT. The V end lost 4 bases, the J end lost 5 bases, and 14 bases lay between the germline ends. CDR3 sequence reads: CASSVQGPRTEAFF. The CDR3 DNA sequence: TGTGCCAGCAGTGTCCAGGGTCCCCGAACTGAAGCTTTCTTT.

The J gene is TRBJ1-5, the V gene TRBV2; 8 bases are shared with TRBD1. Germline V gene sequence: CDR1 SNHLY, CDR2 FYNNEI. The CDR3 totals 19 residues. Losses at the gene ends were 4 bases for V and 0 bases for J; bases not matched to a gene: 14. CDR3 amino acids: CASSVTKGTGGNSNQPQHF. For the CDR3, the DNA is TGTGCCAGCAGTGTTACTAAAGGGACAGGAGGGAATAGCAATCAGCCCCAGCATTTT.

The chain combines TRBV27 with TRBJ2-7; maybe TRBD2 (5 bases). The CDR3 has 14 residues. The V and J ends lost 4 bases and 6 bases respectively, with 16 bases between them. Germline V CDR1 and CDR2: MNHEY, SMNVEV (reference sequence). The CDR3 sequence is CASSSSLPGSEQYF. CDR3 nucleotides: TGTGCCAGCAGTTCGTCGCTCCCTGGGAGCGAGCAGTACTTC.

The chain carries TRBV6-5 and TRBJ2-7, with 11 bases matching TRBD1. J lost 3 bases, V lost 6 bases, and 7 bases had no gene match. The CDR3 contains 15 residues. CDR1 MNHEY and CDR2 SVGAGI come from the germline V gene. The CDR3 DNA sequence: TGTGCCAGCAGACAAGGGACAGGGGGTAACTACGAGCAGTACTTC. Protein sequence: CASRQGTGGNYEQYF.

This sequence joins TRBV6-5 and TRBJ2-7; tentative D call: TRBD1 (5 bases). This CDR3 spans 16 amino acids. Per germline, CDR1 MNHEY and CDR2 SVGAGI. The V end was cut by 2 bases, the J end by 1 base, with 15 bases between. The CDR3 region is CASSYAAGINSYEQYF. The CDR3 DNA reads TGTGCCAGCAGTTACGCGGCAGGGATCAATTCCTACGAGCAGTACTTC.

The CDR3 spells CASSPQTGWRYGYTF. The CDR3 nucleotides read TGTGCCAGCTCACCACAAACAGGGTGGCGGTATGGCTACACCTTC. This chain links TRBV18 with TRBJ1-2, with D tentatively TRBD1 (6 bases). Germline lookup yields CDR1 KGHSH and CDR2 LQKENI. The CDR3 covers 15 residues. The V gene lost 1 base and the J gene lost 5 bases, with 14 bases spanning the gap. Supplemented by reference TRBV18 and TRBJ1-2, the full variable domain reads NAGVMQNPRHLVRRRGQEARLRCSPMKGHSHVYWYRQLPEEGLKFMVYLQKENIIDESGMPKERFSAEFPKEGPSILRIQQVVRGDSAAYFCASSPQTGWRYGYTFGSGTRLTVV.

The CDR3 protein is CASSQDLAGAQNEQYF. In nucleotides, the CDR3 is TGTGCCAGCAGTCAAGATCTAGCGGGAGCCCAAAACGAGCAGTACTTC. The rearrangement joins TRBV28 to TRBJ2-7; 10 nucleotides match TRBD2. The CDR3 sequence is 16 residues long. CDR1 is MDHEN, CDR2 SYDVKM, per germline. Trimming at V came to 5 bases and at J to 5 bases, leaving 12 bases not matched to a gene.

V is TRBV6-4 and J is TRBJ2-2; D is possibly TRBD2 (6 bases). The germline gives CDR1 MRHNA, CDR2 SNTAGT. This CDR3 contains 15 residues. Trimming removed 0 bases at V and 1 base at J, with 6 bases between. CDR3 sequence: CASSDSAGNTGELFF. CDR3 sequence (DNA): TGTGCCAGCAGTGACTCAGCGGGGAACACCGGGGAGCTGTTTTTT.

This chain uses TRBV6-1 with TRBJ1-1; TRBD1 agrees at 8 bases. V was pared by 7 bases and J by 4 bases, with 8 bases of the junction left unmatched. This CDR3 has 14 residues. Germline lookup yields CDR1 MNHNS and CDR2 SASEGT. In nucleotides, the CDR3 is TGTGCCAGCACCTGGACAGGGAGCGGCACTGAAGCTTTCTTT. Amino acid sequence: CASTWTGSGTEAFF.

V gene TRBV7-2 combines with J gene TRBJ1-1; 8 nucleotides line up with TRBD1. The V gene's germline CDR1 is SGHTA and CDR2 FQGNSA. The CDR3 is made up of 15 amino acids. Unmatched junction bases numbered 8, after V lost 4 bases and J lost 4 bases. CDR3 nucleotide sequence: TGTGCCAGCAGCTCCCAACAGGGGGGTGGCACTGAAGCTTTCTTT. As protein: CASSSQQGGGTEAFF.

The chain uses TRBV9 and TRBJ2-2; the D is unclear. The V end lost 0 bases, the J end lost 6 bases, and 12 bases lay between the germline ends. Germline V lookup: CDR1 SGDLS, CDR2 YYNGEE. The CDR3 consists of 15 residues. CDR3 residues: CASSVASRLSGELFF. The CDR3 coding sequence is TGTGCCAGCAGCGTAGCATCGAGACTGTCCGGGGAGCTGTTTTTT.

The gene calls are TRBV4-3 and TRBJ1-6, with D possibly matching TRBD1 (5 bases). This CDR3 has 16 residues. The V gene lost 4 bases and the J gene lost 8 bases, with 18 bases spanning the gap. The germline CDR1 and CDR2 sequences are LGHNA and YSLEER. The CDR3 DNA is TGCGCCAGCAGCCCTGGGGCGGGGGAGGGTTATTCACCCCTCCACTTT. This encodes CASSPGAGEGYSPLHF.

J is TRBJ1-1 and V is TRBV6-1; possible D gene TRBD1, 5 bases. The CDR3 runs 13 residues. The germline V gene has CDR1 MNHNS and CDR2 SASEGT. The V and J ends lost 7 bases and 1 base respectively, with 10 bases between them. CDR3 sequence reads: CASTQGGNTEAFF. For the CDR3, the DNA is TGTGCCAGCACCCAGGGTGGGAACACTGAAGCTTTCTTT.

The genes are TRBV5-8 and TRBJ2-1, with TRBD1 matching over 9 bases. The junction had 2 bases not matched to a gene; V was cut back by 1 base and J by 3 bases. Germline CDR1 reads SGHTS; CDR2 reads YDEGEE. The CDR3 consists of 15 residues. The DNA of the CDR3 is TGTGCCAGCAGCTTGCCGGGACAGGGCTACAATGAGCAGTTCTTC. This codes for CASSLPGQGYNEQFF.

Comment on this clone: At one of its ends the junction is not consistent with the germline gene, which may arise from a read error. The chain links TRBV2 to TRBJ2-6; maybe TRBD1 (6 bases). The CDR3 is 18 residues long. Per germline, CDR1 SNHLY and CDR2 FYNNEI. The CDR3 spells CASTRTGTKVSGANGLTF. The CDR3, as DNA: TGTGCCAGCACCCGTACCGGGACAAAGGTCTCCGGGGCCAACGGCCTGACTTTC. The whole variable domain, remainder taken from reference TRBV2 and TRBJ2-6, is EPEVTQTPSHQVTQMGQEVILRCVPISNHLYFYWYRQILGQKVEFLVSFYNNEISEKSEIFDDQFSVERPDGSNFTLKIRSTKLEDSAMYFCASTRTGTKVSGANGLTFGAGSRLTVL.

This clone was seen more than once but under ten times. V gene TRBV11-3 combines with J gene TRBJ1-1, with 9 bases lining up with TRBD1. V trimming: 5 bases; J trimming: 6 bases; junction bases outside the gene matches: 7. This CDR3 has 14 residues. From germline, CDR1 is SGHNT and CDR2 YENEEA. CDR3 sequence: CASSPGQGMAEAFF. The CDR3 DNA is TGTGCCAGCAGCCCGGGACAGGGAATGGCTGAAGCTTTCTTT. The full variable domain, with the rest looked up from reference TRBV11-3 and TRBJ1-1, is EAGVVQSPRYKIIEKKQPVAFWCNPISGHNTLYWYLQNLGQGPELLIRYENEEAVDDSQLPKDRFSAERLKGVDSTLKIQPAELGDSAVYLCASSPGQGMAEAFFGQGTRLTVV.

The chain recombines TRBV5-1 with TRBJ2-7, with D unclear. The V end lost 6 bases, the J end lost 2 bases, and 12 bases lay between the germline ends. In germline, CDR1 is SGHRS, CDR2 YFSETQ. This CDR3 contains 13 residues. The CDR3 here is CASNPGSAYEQYF. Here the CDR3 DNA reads TGCGCCAGCAACCCCGGGTCGGCCTACGAGCAGTACTTC.

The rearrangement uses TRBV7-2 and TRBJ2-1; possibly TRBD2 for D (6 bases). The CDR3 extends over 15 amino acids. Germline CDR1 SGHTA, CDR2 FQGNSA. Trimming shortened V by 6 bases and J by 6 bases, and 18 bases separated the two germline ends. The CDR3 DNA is TGTGCCAGCAGTCCCATCGGGGGTACGTTCAATGAGCAGTTCTTC. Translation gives CASSPIGGTFNEQFF. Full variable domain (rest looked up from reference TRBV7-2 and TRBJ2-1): GAGVSQSPSNKVTEKGKDVELRCDPISGHTALYWYRQSLGQGLEFLIYFQGNSAPDKSGLPSDRFSAERTGGSVSTLTIQRTQQEDSAVYLCASSPIGGTFNEQFFGPGTRLTVL.